The present T cell receptor (beta chain) was sequenced within a study of control samples from healthy donors and cancer patients. Assay: immunoSEQ multiplex PCR; the TCRdb copy retains only in-frame clones and omits some. The table lists about 120,000 clones, roughly 90% of them singletons. Trimming pared 5 bases from V and 2 bases from J, leaving 7 bases between. This CDR3 has 13 residues. CDR1 is SGHAT and CDR2 is FQNNGV in the germline V gene. The receptor's source is a man aged 35-49 years in good health. Material: blood. The chain uses TRBV11-2 and TRBJ1-5; TRBD1 is a possible D gene (5 bases). The CDR3 region is CASSVQGNQPQHF. CDR3 DNA: TGTGCCAGCAGCGTACAGGGCAATCAGCCCCAGCATTTT. Combining the CDR3 with reference TRBV11-2 and TRBJ1-5 gives the whole variable domain EAGVAQSPRYKIIEKRQSVAFWCNPISGHATLYWYQQILGQGPKLLIQFQNNGVVDDSQLPKDRFSAERLKGVDSTLKIQPAKLEDSAVYLCASSVQGNQPQHFGDGTRLSIL.